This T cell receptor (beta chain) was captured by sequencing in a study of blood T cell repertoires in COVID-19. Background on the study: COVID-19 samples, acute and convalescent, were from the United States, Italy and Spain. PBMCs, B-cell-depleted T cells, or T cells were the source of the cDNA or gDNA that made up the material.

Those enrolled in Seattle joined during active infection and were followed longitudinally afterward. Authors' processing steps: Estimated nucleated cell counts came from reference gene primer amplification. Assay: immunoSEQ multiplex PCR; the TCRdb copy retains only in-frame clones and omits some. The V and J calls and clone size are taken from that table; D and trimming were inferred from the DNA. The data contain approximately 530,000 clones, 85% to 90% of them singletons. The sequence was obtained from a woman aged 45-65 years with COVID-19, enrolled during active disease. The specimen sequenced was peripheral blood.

CDR3 bases: TGTGCCAGCAGACCCTCGGGGGGGAGCTCCTACGAGCAGTACTTC. Protein: CASRPSGGSSYEQYF. This chain joins TRBV27 and TRBJ2-7, with 8 bases fitting TRBD2. Germline V CDR1 and CDR2: MNHEY, SMNVEV (reference sequence). This CDR3 region has 15 residues. Losses at the gene ends were 6 bases for V and 0 bases for J; bases not matched to a gene: 7.